This T cell receptor beta chain stems from a study of regulatory T cells in long-lasting Graves disease. Whole-study context: Freshly diagnosed Graves' patients had used antithyroid drugs for under 3 months.

Arm-PCR of CDR3 regions and iRepertoire HTBI primers were the basis on which TCR beta libraries were built. TCRdb redid the calling of the multiplex PCR reads with MiXCR, one entry per CDR3 protein. The top ten hold approximately 17% of the sample, which has around 460,000 distinct CDR3 sequences, 11% to 15% seen once. Time point given: newly diagnosed GD, antithyroid drugs for less than 3 months. TCR sequences were obtained from RNA taken from PBMCs. Trimming cost V 3 bases and J 6 bases, with 9 bases left between them. This CDR3 contains 13 residues. CDR1 and CDR2 (germline): KGHSH, LQKENI. These data also formed part of another study, on T cells in Graves' hyperthyroidism and ophthalmopathy. From that study: Stable hyperthyroidism: no ophthalmopathy progression over 18 months of follow-up. The diagnostic basis comprised clinical symptoms, serum thyroxine and TRAb, thyroid ultrasound and orbital computed tomography.

The sequencing used peripheral blood mononuclear cells (PBMCs), collected at new diagnosis, from a patient treated with antithyroid drugs. V and J are TRBV18 and TRBJ1-5, with no clear D. This clonotype originated in a woman aged 50 to 60 with Graves disease. DNA for the CDR3: TGTGCCAGCTCACCGTCCAACGCTCAGCCCCAGCATTTT. It specifies CASSPSNAQPQHF.